The following is a T cell receptor (beta chain) sequence with its context. Antigen specificity is unknown. The CDR3 runs to 13 residues. Trimming removed 5 bases from V and 3 bases from J, with 11 bases in between. Germline V lookup: CDR1 SQVTM, CDR2 ANQGSEA. The record originates from a study of T cell responses to AZD1222 COVID-19 vaccine. Overall study findings and caveats: Researchers took repertoire samples only after the peak T cell response had come. Only 5 or 6 AZD1222 recipients were seropositive at baseline. Two AZD1222 administrations were followed by greater Spike-specific TCR breadth and depth. The study found vaccine-associated CD4 TCRs spanning spike, dominant at 160-218 and 743-854.

Here immunoSEQ multiplex PCR was the method, and the copy in TCRdb shows in-frame clones only, minus some. Among 95,000 to 150,000 clones listed, around 87% were seen once. The TCR sequence derives from an adult in good health. The input for sequencing was peripheral blood, taken on day 0 of AZD1222 vaccination. The V and J genes are TRBV29-1 and TRBJ1-5, with D maybe TRBD1 (6 bases). CDR3 coding DNA: TGCAGCGTTATACAGGGCCCCAATCAGCCCCAGCATTTT. Translated: CSVIQGPNQPQHF.